This TCR beta chain was captured in a study of STAT5B mutations in CD4+ large granular lymphocyte leukemia. General study findings and limits: Data were not HLA-matched across samples.

The assay was immunoSEQ multiplex PCR, and TCRdb's table has in-frame clones only and misses some. Among approximately 28,000 clones, about 89% were seen once, and the ten largest hold around 0.38%. Germline lookup yields CDR1 MNHNS and CDR2 SASEGT. The CDR3 has 12 amino acids. V shed 6 bases and J shed 12 bases, with 15 bases lying between them. A word on this clone: The antigen is not known.

This receptor was taken from a human donor in good health. This rearrangement joins TRBV6-1 to TRBJ2-1; D gene uncertain. Sequenced input: CD4+ T cells from blood buffy coats. The CDR3 sequence: CASRAPRLGQFF. The CDR3 DNA follows: TGTGCCAGCAGAGCACCCCGACTGGGGCAGTTCTTC.